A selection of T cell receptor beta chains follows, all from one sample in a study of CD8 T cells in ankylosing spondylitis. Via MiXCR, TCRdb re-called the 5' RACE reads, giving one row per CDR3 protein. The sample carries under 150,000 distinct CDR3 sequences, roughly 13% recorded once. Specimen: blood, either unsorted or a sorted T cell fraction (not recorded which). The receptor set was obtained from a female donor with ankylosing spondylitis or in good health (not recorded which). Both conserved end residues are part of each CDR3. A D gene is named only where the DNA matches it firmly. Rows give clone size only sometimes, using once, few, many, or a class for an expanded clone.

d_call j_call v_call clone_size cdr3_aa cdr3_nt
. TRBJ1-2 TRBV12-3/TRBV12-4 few CASSGTLANYGYTF TGTGCCAGCAGTGGGACGTTAGCTAACTATGGCTACACCTTC
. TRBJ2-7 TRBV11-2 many CASRKEVEQYF TGTGCCAGCCGCAAGGAAGTTGAGCAGTACTTC
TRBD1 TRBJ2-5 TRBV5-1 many CASSPRQGARQETQYF TGCGCCAGCAGCCCGCGACAGGGGGCGAGGCAAGAGACCCAGTACTTC
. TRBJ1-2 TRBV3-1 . CASSQSLSGYGYTF TGTGCCAGCAGCCAGTCCCTCAGCGGCTATGGCTACACCTTC
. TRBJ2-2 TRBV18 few CASSPLGPGTFTDANTGELFF TGTGCCAGCTCACCACTGGGTCCCGGGACTTTTACGGACGCGAACACCGGGGAGCTGTTTTTT
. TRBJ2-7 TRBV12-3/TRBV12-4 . CASSFRGASYEQYF TGTGCCAGCAGTTTCAGAGGGGCCTCCTACGAGCAGTACTTC
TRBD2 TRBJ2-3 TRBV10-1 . CASSGVTSGGMTDTQYF TGCGCCAGCAGTGGTGTGACTAGCGGGGGGATGACAGATACGCAGTATTTT
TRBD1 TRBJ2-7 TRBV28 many CASSQPGQGSYEQYF TGTGCCAGCAGTCAACCGGGACAGGGTTCCTACGAGCAGTACTTC
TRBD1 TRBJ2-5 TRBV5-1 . CASSLTGTGESETQYF TGCGCCAGCAGCTTGACCGGGACAGGGGAGAGTGAGACCCAGTACTTC
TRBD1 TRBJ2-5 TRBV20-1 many CSARTGGETQYF TGCAGTGCTAGAACAGGGGGAGAGACCCAGTACTTC
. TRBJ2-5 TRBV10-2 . CASRPTAMYQETQYF TGCGCCAGCAGGCCGACGGCCATGTACCAAGAGACCCAGTACTTC
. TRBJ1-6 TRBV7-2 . CASSSRTMIEPLHF TGTGCCAGCAGCAGCAGAACGATGATTGAACCCCTCCACTTT
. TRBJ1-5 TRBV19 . CASRYDSLNQPQHF TGTGCCAGTAGATACGACAGCCTAAATCAGCCCCAGCATTTT
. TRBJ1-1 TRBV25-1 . CASSGRTEAFF TGTGCCAGCAGCGGACGGACTGAAGCTTTCTTT
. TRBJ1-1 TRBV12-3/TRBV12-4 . CASSFSVKGRDTEAFF TGTGCCAGCAGTTTTTCTGTTAAGGGGCGGGACACTGAAGCTTTCTTT
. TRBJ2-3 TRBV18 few CASSARLSDTQYF TGTGCCAGCTCAGCTCGACTCAGCGATACGCAGTATTTT
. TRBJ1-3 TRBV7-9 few CASSLTNGNTIYF TGTGCCAGCAGCCTTACAAACGGAAACACCATATATTTT
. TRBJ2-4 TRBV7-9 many CASSQQGQAKNIQYF TGTGCCAGCAGCCAGCAGGGACAAGCCAAAAACATTCAGTACTTC
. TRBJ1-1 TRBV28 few CASSRPGNTEAFF TGTGCCAGCAGTCGACCGGGGAACACTGAAGCTTTCTTT
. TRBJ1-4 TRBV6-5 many CASSYSIKGQGDEKLFF TGTGCCAGCAGTTACTCGATAAAGGGCCAGGGTGATGAAAAACTGTTTTTT
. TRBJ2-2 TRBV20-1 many CSAPGHNTGELFF TGCAGTGCCCCGGGACACAACACCGGGGAGCTGTTTTTT
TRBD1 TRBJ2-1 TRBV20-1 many CSAGQGGWNEQFF TGCAGTGCTGGACAGGGGGGCTGGAATGAGCAGTTCTTC
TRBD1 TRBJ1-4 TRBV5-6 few CASSPGQGGEKLFF TGTGCCAGCAGCCCGGGACAGGGTGGCGAAAAACTGTTTTTT
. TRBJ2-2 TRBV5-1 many CASSGTNTGELFF TGCGCCAGCAGCGGCACTAACACCGGGGAGCTGTTTTTT
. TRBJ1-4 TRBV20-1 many CSARGGATNEKLFF TGCAGTGCTAGAGGGGGTGCAACTAATGAAAAACTGTTTTTT
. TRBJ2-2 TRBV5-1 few CASMVGANTGELFF TGCGCCAGCATGGTTGGGGCGAACACCGGGGAGCTGTTTTTT
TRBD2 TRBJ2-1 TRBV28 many CASNGRLAGNNEQFF TGTGCCAGCAACGGGAGGCTAGCGGGAAACAATGAGCAGTTCTTC
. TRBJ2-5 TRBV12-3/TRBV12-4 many CASSLLGRKGQETQYF TGTGCCAGCAGTTTGTTGGGGAGGAAGGGGCAAGAGACCCAGTACTTC
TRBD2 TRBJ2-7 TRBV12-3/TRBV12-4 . CASSLGLGIPYEQYF TGTGCCAGCAGTCTAGGACTAGGGATTCCCTACGAGCAGTACTTC